What follows is one T cell receptor beta chain and its context. This record belongs to a study of memory CD4+ T cells and cytomegalovirus serostatus. Across the study: Donors were healthy Belgian adults, 9 or 10 CMV seropositive and some 24 seronegative.

The sort gate was single viable CD3+CD4+CD8-CD45RO+ cells for memory CD4+ T cells. Positive selection with CD4 microbeads enriched total CD4+ T cells. Germline CDR1 reads SGHVS; CDR2 reads FQNEAQ. Unmatched junction bases numbered 10, after V lost 2 bases and J lost 1 base. The CDR3 loop spans 18 amino acids. TCRdb's copy holds only in-frame clones and misses some; the assay was immunoSEQ multiplex PCR. The repertoire holds just over 45,000 clones, with roughly 73% as singletons. This clonotype originated in an adult in good health and CMV-seronegative. The sequenced sample consisted of memory CD4+ T cells from blood. The genes are TRBV7-8 and TRBJ2-5; the match to TRBD2 covers 10 bases. The CDR3 nucleotides are TGTGCCAGCAGCTTACCCAGAAGACTAGCGGGTGCCCAAGAGACCCAGTACTTC. Translated, it gives CASSLPRRLAGAQETQYF.